This T cell receptor beta chain was profiled in a study of shared clonotypes between healthy human individuals. Terminally differentiated effector memory CD45RA+ cells were left out of the naive CD8 fraction, which was CD45RO-negative and positively selected for CCR7. The data were produced by immunoSEQ multiplex PCR, yet TCRdb's version contains in-frame clones alone and is incomplete. The table has about 2 million clones, roughly 95% seen once. Germline CDR1 is MDHEN and CDR2 is SYDVKM. Trimming cost V 3 bases and J 4 bases, with 12 bases left between them. The CDR3 has 14 amino acids. The sample was naive CD8+ T cells sorted from blood. The chain combines TRBV28 with TRBJ1-1; the D gene is possibly TRBD1 (6 bases). The sequence was obtained from a man between 18 and 35 years old in good health. The CDR3: CASSFTTGSTEAFF. Written as DNA, the CDR3 is TGTGCCAGCAGTTTTACTACAGGGAGCACTGAAGCTTTCTTT.